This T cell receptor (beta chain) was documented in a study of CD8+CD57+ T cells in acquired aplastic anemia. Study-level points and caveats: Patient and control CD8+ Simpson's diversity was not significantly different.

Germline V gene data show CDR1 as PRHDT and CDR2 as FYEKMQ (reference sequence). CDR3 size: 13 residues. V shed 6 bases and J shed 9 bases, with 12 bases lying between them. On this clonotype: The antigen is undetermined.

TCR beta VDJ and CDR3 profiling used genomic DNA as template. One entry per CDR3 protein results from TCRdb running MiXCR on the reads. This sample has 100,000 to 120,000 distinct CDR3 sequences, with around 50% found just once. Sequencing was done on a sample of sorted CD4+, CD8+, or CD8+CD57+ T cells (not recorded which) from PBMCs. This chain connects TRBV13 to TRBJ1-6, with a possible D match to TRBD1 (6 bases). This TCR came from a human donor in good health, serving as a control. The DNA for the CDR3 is TGTGCCAGCAGACTCAGGGGAAGTTCACCCCTCCACTTT. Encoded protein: CASRLRGSSPLHF.